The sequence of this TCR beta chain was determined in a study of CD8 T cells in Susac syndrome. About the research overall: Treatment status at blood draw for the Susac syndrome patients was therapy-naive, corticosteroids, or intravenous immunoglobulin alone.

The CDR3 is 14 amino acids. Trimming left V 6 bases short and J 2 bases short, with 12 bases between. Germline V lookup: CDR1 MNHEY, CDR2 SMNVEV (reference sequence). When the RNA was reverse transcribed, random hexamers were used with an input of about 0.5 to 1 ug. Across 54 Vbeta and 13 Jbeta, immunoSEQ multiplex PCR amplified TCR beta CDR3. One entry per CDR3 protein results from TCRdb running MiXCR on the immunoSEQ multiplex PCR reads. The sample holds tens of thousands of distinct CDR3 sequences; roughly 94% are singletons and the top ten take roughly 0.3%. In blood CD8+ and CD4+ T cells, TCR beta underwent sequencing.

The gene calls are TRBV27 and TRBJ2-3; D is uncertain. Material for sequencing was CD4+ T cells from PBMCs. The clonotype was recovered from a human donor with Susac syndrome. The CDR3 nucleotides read TGTGCCAGCAGCTCTGACACCTTCACAGATACGCAGTATTTT. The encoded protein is CASSSDTFTDTQYF.